The 7 T cell receptor beta chains listed next were all sequenced from one sample in a study of T cell responses to AZD1222 COVID-19 vaccine. Data came from immunoSEQ multiplex PCR; TCRdb stores just in-frame clones and leaves some out. In the table there are 150,000 to 200,000 clones, 80% to 95% of which are singletons. This material consisted of peripheral blood, taken on day 0 of AZD1222 vaccination. The receptors were sampled from an adult in good health.

V gene TRBV19 combines with J gene TRBJ2-3, with 8 positions matching TRBD2. The J segment lost 2 bases and the V segment lost 3 bases, leaving 7 bases of the junction unmatched. Germline V gene lookup returns CDR1 LNHDA and CDR2 SQIVND (reference sequence). The CDR3 length is 16 residues. DNA of the CDR3: TGTGCCAGTAGTATCCTGGGACTAGGAGACACAGATACGCAGTATTTT. This encodes CASSILGLGDTDTQYF.

The chain joins TRBV18 to TRBJ1-4, with D possibly matching TRBD1 (6 bases). The CDR3 runs 15 residues. Germline V CDR1 and CDR2: KGHSH, LQKENI. V was clipped by 0 bases and J by 3 bases, with 8 bases between them. The CDR3, as DNA: TGTGCCAGCTCACCACCCGGGGGCCCTAATGAAAAACTGTTTTTT. Protein sequence: CASSPPGGPNEKLFF.

The rearrangement links TRBV6-5 to TRBJ1-1; 10 bases fit TRBD1. The CDR3 sequence is 15 residues long. With V trimmed by 6 bases and J by 4 bases, 8 bases remained unmatched. From germline, CDR1 is MNHEY and CDR2 SVGAGI. CDR3 in DNA: TGTGCCAGCAGCAAAGGGGACAGGGGCTTCACTGAAGCTTTCTTT. As protein: CASSKGDRGFTEAFF.

The table lists this clone with a count of one. This chain connects TRBV7-9 to TRBJ1-1, with D hard to call. The CDR3 has 13 amino acids. Trimming removed 4 bases at V and 8 bases at J, with 14 bases between. Germline assignment: CDR1 SEHNR and CDR2 FQNEAQ (reference sequence). In DNA, the CDR3 is TGTGCCAGCAGCTCCCGGAACCGGGCCGAAGCTTTCTTT. This codes for CASSSRNRAEAFF. Looking up the rest from reference TRBV7-9 and TRBJ1-1 gives the full variable domain: DTGVSQNPRHKITKRGQNVTFRCDPISEHNRLYWYRQTLGQGPEFLTYFQNEAQLEKSRLLSDRFSAERPKGSFSTLEIQRTEQGDSAMYLCASSSRNRAEAFFGQGTRLTVV.

The CDR3 coding sequence is TGTGCCATCAGTGCCAGTGCAGGCCGGCTCCCCGAAGCTTTCTTT. Its translation: CAISASAGRLPEAFF. The V and J genes are TRBV10-3 and TRBJ1-1; D is unclear. This CDR3 has 15 residues. Germline CDR1 reads ENHRY; CDR2 reads SYGVKD. V dropped 4 bases and J dropped 8 bases, with 20 bases sitting between them.

This chain connects TRBV18 to TRBJ1-2; possible D gene TRBD1, 6 bases. Germline values: CDR1 KGHSH, CDR2 LQKENI. The V end lost 2 bases, the J end lost 4 bases, and 17 bases lay between the germline ends. This CDR3 has 16 amino acids. CDR3 protein: CASSPNHLDSPYGYTF. Written as DNA, the CDR3 is TGTGCCAGCTCACCAAACCACCTGGACAGTCCCTATGGCTACACCTTC.

J is TRBJ1-6 and V is TRBV3-1 (or the pseudogene TRBV3-2); 7 bases are shared with TRBD1. V trimming: 1 base; J trimming: 7 bases; junction bases outside the gene matches: 1. The germline V gene has CDR1 LGHDT and CDR2 YNNKEL (reference sequence). This CDR3 has 14 residues. CDR3 bases: TGTGCCAGCAGCCAAGGGGACAGAAATTCACCCCTCCACTTT. It specifies CASSQGDRNSPLHF.